The rows below give T cell receptor beta chains drawn from one sample of a study of beta chain features in type 1 diabetes. Using immunoSEQ multiplex PCR, the repertoire was profiled, and TCRdb retains in-frame clones only, with some absent. The table records about 710,000 clones, around an eighth of them present only once. Sequencing input: naive CD4+ T cells from blood. These receptors came from a man younger than 30 with type 1 diabetes. The CDR3 runs from the conserved cysteine through the conserved F or W. The order of the fields is CDR3 protein, CDR3 DNA, J gene, clone size, V gene, D gene. The D gene is left open where the match is weak. Clone size is stated in some rows and not others, as once, few, many or a class when expanded.

cdr3_aa: CASSDRGETYEQYF; cdr3_nt: TGTGCCAGTAGCGACAGGGGAGAAACCTACGAGCAGTACTTC; j_call: TRBJ2-7; clone_size: NA; v_call: TRBV19; d_call: TRBD1
cdr3_aa: CASSFRGSNNEQFF; cdr3_nt: TGTGCCAGCAGCTTCAGAGGAAGCAACAATGAGCAGTTCTTC; j_call: TRBJ2-1; clone_size: few; v_call: TRBV7-2; d_call: NA
cdr3_aa: CASTWGETEAFF; cdr3_nt: TGTGCCAGCACCTGGGGAGAAACTGAAGCTTTCTTT; j_call: TRBJ1-1; clone_size: few; v_call: TRBV7-9; d_call: NA
cdr3_aa: CASSARNTGTGELFF; cdr3_nt: TGTGCCAGCAGCGCCCGAAATACAGGGACCGGGGAGCTGTTTTTT; j_call: TRBJ2-2; clone_size: few; v_call: TRBV7-6; d_call: NA
cdr3_aa: CATSSELDYLVYEQYF; cdr3_nt: TGTGCCACCAGCAGTGAACTAGATTACCTGGTCTACGAGCAGTACTTC; j_call: TRBJ2-7; clone_size: few; v_call: TRBV15; d_call: NA
cdr3_aa: CASSVRQGAVETQYF; cdr3_nt: TGTGCCAGCAGCGTGAGACAGGGGGCGGTGGAGACCCAGTACTTC; j_call: TRBJ2-5; clone_size: few; v_call: TRBV9; d_call: TRBD1
cdr3_aa: CASSKQGQGVYEQYF; cdr3_nt: TGTGCCAGCAGCAAGCAAGGACAGGGGGTATACGAGCAGTACTTC; j_call: TRBJ2-7; clone_size: NA; v_call: TRBV9; d_call: TRBD1
cdr3_aa: CASSSPGSGRAHNEQFF; cdr3_nt: TGTGCCAGCTCATCTCCCGGAAGCGGGAGGGCCCACAATGAGCAGTTCTTC; j_call: TRBJ2-1; clone_size: few; v_call: TRBV18; d_call: TRBD2
cdr3_aa: CASSAIAGAVQYF; cdr3_nt: TGTGCCAGCAGCGCAATAGCGGGAGCGGTGCAGTACTTC; j_call: TRBJ2-7; clone_size: NA; v_call: TRBV9; d_call: TRBD2
cdr3_aa: CASSEGGGYQPQHF; cdr3_nt: TGTGCCAGCAGCGAAGGGGGCGGATATCAGCCCCAGCATTTT; j_call: TRBJ1-5; clone_size: few; v_call: TRBV7-2; d_call: TRBD1
cdr3_aa: CASSQDWEASGSYEQYF; cdr3_nt: TGCGCCAGCAGCCAAGACTGGGAGGCTAGCGGCTCCTACGAGCAGTACTTC; j_call: TRBJ2-7; clone_size: few; v_call: TRBV4-1; d_call: TRBD2
cdr3_aa: CASRLSGLGYTF; cdr3_nt: TGTGCAAGTCGCTTATCAGGGCTTGGCTACACCTTC; j_call: TRBJ1-2; clone_size: NA; v_call: TRBV12-2; d_call: NA
cdr3_aa: CASSLGLSSYEQYF; cdr3_nt: TGTGCCAGCAGTTTGGGACTGTCCTCCTACGAGCAGTACTTC; j_call: TRBJ2-7; clone_size: NA; v_call: TRBV7-2; d_call: NA
cdr3_aa: CSVTFSGRAGYEQYF; cdr3_nt: TGCAGCGTGACCTTCAGCGGGAGGGCCGGTTACGAGCAGTACTTC; j_call: TRBJ2-7; clone_size: few; v_call: TRBV29-1; d_call: TRBD2
cdr3_aa: CASSRQGLGEQYF; cdr3_nt: TGTGCCAGCAGTCGACAGGGGCTGGGCGAGCAGTACTTC; j_call: TRBJ2-7; clone_size: NA; v_call: TRBV25-1; d_call: TRBD1
cdr3_aa: CASSPSLDTQYF; cdr3_nt: TGTGCCAGCAGCCCAAGTTTAGATACGCAGTATTTT; j_call: TRBJ2-3; clone_size: NA; v_call: TRBV7-6; d_call: NA
cdr3_aa: CASGGETQYF; cdr3_nt: TGTGCCAGCGGAGGGGAGACCCAGTACTTC; j_call: TRBJ2-5; clone_size: NA; v_call: TRBV7-2; d_call: NA
cdr3_aa: CAQPTPEGNEQFF; cdr3_nt: TGTGCCCAACCGACTCCGGAGGGGAATGAGCAGTTCTTC; j_call: TRBJ2-1; clone_size: NA; v_call: TRBV30; d_call: NA
cdr3_aa: CASSQYRNSGANVLTF; cdr3_nt: TGTGCCAGTAGTCAATACAGAAACTCTGGGGCCAACGTCCTGACTTTC; j_call: TRBJ2-6; clone_size: NA; v_call: TRBV19; d_call: NA
cdr3_aa: CASSQDLNGRDEQYF; cdr3_nt: TGCGCCAGCAGCCAAGATCTAAACGGCAGGGACGAGCAGTACTTC; j_call: TRBJ2-7; clone_size: NA; v_call: TRBV4-3; d_call: NA
cdr3_aa: CAWSPKLGGFYGYTF; cdr3_nt: TGTGCCTGGAGCCCTAAACTCGGGGGATTCTATGGCTACACCTTC; j_call: TRBJ1-2; clone_size: few; v_call: TRBV30; d_call: NA
cdr3_aa: CASSQDLAEGGGYTF; cdr3_nt: TGCGCCAGCAGCCAAGATTTGGCAGAAGGAGGAGGCTACACCTTC; j_call: TRBJ1-2; clone_size: NA; v_call: TRBV4-3; d_call: NA
cdr3_aa: CASSQESGSSYEQYF; cdr3_nt: TGTGCCAGCAGCCAAGAAAGTGGAAGCTCCTACGAGCAGTACTTC; j_call: TRBJ2-7; clone_size: few; v_call: TRBV4-2; d_call: NA
cdr3_aa: CASSLGRSGTEKLFF; cdr3_nt: TGCGCCAGCAGCTTGGGCAGGTCCGGGACTGAAAAACTGTTTTTT; j_call: TRBJ1-4; clone_size: few; v_call: TRBV5-1; d_call: NA
cdr3_aa: CASSRLAGPTDTQYF; cdr3_nt: TGTGCCAGCAGCCGACTAGCGGGGCCCACAGATACGCAGTATTTT; j_call: TRBJ2-3; clone_size: few; v_call: TRBV14; d_call: TRBD2
cdr3_aa: CASSVAGDPYNEQFF; cdr3_nt: TGTGCCAGCAGCGTAGCCGGGGACCCCTACAATGAGCAGTTCTTC; j_call: TRBJ2-1; clone_size: few; v_call: TRBV9; d_call: NA
cdr3_aa: CAHRTGGLGYTF; cdr3_nt: TGTGCCCACAGGACAGGCGGTTTAGGGTACACCTTC; j_call: TRBJ1-2; clone_size: NA; v_call: TRBV30; d_call: TRBD1
cdr3_aa: CASSQVGQGSTGELFF; cdr3_nt: TGTGCCAGCAGCCAAGTGGGACAGGGGAGCACCGGGGAGCTGTTTTTT; j_call: TRBJ2-2; clone_size: NA; v_call: TRBV14; d_call: TRBD1
cdr3_aa: CASSLSGKSGVDEQYF; cdr3_nt: TGTGCCAGCAGTTTATCGGGTAAATCTGGTGTGGACGAGCAGTACTTC; j_call: TRBJ2-7; clone_size: few; v_call: TRBV27; d_call: NA
cdr3_aa: CAIRKALASQEGEQYF; cdr3_nt: TGTGCCATCAGGAAAGCGCTAGCGAGTCAAGAAGGCGAGCAGTACTTC; j_call: TRBJ2-7; clone_size: NA; v_call: TRBV10-3; d_call: NA
cdr3_aa: CASSSWTSPTGEQYF; cdr3_nt: TGTGCCAGCAGTTCATGGACAAGCCCAACTGGCGAGCAGTACTTC; j_call: TRBJ2-7; clone_size: few; v_call: TRBV6-5; d_call: NA
cdr3_aa: CASRPYMGWGNYGYTF; cdr3_nt: TGTGCCAGCAGGCCCTACATGGGTTGGGGAAACTATGGCTACACCTTC; j_call: TRBJ1-2; clone_size: NA; v_call: TRBV2; d_call: NA
cdr3_aa: CATRGQRNQPQHF; cdr3_nt: TGTGCCACCAGGGGACAGCGCAATCAGCCCCAGCATTTT; j_call: TRBJ1-5; clone_size: few; v_call: TRBV15; d_call: TRBD1
cdr3_aa: CATRRPGTQETQYF; cdr3_nt: TGTGCCACCAGGCGGCCGGGAACCCAAGAGACCCAGTACTTC; j_call: TRBJ2-5; clone_size: few; v_call: TRBV15; d_call: NA
cdr3_aa: CASSPRWGEAGELFF; cdr3_nt: TGTGCCAGCAGCCCAAGATGGGGGGAGGCCGGGGAGCTGTTTTTT; j_call: TRBJ2-2; clone_size: NA; v_call: TRBV11-3; d_call: NA
cdr3_aa: CASSQENRGVNSPLHF; cdr3_nt: TGCGCCAGCAGCCAAGAGAACAGGGGGGTGAATTCACCCCTCCACTTT; j_call: TRBJ1-6; clone_size: NA; v_call: TRBV4-3; d_call: TRBD1
cdr3_aa: CASNTGETQYF; cdr3_nt: TGTGCCAGCAATACCGGGGAGACCCAGTACTTC; j_call: TRBJ2-5; clone_size: NA; v_call: TRBV28; d_call: NA
cdr3_aa: CASSGTGVYTEAFF; cdr3_nt: TGTGCCAGCAGCGGGACAGGGGTATACACTGAAGCTTTCTTT; j_call: TRBJ1-1; clone_size: NA; v_call: TRBV2; d_call: TRBD1
cdr3_aa: CASSPQGGSYTDTQYF; cdr3_nt: TGTGCCAGCAGCCCACAGGGAGGGAGCTACACAGATACGCAGTATTTT; j_call: TRBJ2-3; clone_size: few; v_call: TRBV7-2; d_call: NA
cdr3_aa: CASSPGGTVPPDTQYF; cdr3_nt: TGTGCCAGCAGCCCCGGTGGGACGGTGCCACCAGATACGCAGTATTTT; j_call: TRBJ2-3; clone_size: NA; v_call: TRBV7-3; d_call: NA
cdr3_aa: CSARGRHTQYF; cdr3_nt: TGCAGTGCCCGGGGTCGGCATACGCAGTATTTT; j_call: TRBJ2-3; clone_size: few; v_call: TRBV20-1; d_call: NA
cdr3_aa: CASSLSHTNSGNTIYF; cdr3_nt: TGTGCCAGCAGCTTAAGTCACACCAACTCTGGAAACACCATATATTTT; j_call: TRBJ1-3; clone_size: NA; v_call: TRBV11-2; d_call: NA
cdr3_aa: CAIRAGSLAVQADTQYF; cdr3_nt: TGTGCCATCAGGGCAGGCTCGTTAGCAGTCCAGGCAGATACGCAGTATTTT; j_call: TRBJ2-3; clone_size: few; v_call: TRBV10-3; d_call: NA
cdr3_aa: CASSGLDARSYEQYF; cdr3_nt: TGCGCCAGCAGCGGTCTGGACGCCCGCTCCTACGAGCAGTACTTC; j_call: TRBJ2-7; clone_size: NA; v_call: TRBV5-1; d_call: NA
cdr3_aa: CASSSGQETQYF; cdr3_nt: TGCGCCAGCAGCTCCGGCCAAGAGACCCAGTACTTC; j_call: TRBJ2-5; clone_size: NA; v_call: TRBV5-1; d_call: NA
cdr3_aa: CASSPLNTEAFF; cdr3_nt: TGTGCCAGCAGCCCCCTTAACACTGAAGCTTTCTTT; j_call: TRBJ1-1; clone_size: NA; v_call: TRBV6-6; d_call: NA
cdr3_aa: CASSKNSRGMEYF; cdr3_nt: TGTGCCAGCAGCAAAAATAGTAGGGGCATGGAGTATTTT; j_call: TRBJ2-3; clone_size: few; v_call: TRBV21-1; d_call: NA
cdr3_aa: CAWSVQGETPLHF; cdr3_nt: TGTGCCTGGAGTGTACAGGGGGAAACACCCCTCCACTTT; j_call: TRBJ1-6; clone_size: NA; v_call: TRBV30; d_call: TRBD1
cdr3_aa: CASSTPGGGSPLHF; cdr3_nt: TGTGCCAGCAGCACCCCAGGGGGGGGTTCACCCCTCCACTTT; j_call: TRBJ1-6; clone_size: NA; v_call: TRBV25-1; d_call: TRBD1
cdr3_aa: CASSSDSRETQYF; cdr3_nt: TGTGCCAGCAGTTCAGACAGTCGTGAGACCCAGTACTTC; j_call: TRBJ2-5; clone_size: NA; v_call: TRBV2; d_call: NA
cdr3_aa: CASSPREAGNEQFF; cdr3_nt: TGTGCCAGCAGCCCCAGGGAGGCAGGCAATGAGCAGTTCTTC; j_call: TRBJ2-1; clone_size: few; v_call: TRBV5-4; d_call: NA
cdr3_aa: CARTSEETQYF; cdr3_nt: TGTGCCAGGACTAGCGAAGAGACCCAGTACTTC; j_call: TRBJ2-5; clone_size: NA; v_call: TRBV30; d_call: TRBD2
cdr3_aa: CASSQDGLYGYTF; cdr3_nt: TGCGCCAGCAGCCAAGACGGTTTATATGGCTACACCTTC; j_call: TRBJ1-2; clone_size: NA; v_call: TRBV4-3; d_call: NA
cdr3_aa: CASSHGTGDQPQHF; cdr3_nt: TGCGCCAGCAGCCACGGGACGGGCGATCAGCCCCAGCATTTT; j_call: TRBJ1-5; clone_size: NA; v_call: TRBV4-1; d_call: NA
cdr3_aa: CAWSVRGEQFF; cdr3_nt: TGTGCCTGGAGTGTACGGGGTGAGCAGTTCTTC; j_call: TRBJ2-1; clone_size: NA; v_call: TRBV30; d_call: NA
cdr3_aa: CASSLGRQPSTDTQYF; cdr3_nt: TGTGCCAGCAGTTTAGGGCGTCAACCCAGCACAGATACGCAGTATTTT; j_call: TRBJ2-3; clone_size: few; v_call: TRBV27; d_call: NA
cdr3_aa: CASSYSTPSTDTQYF; cdr3_nt: TGTGCCAGCAGCTATAGTACGCCAAGCACAGATACGCAGTATTTT; j_call: TRBJ2-3; clone_size: few; v_call: TRBV7-9; d_call: NA
cdr3_aa: CASALASTGGGQDTQYF; cdr3_nt: TGCGCCAGCGCGCTGGCCTCCACTGGTGGGGGGCAAGATACGCAGTATTTT; j_call: TRBJ2-3; clone_size: few; v_call: TRBV5-1; d_call: NA
cdr3_aa: CASSLQGTDGELFF; cdr3_nt: TGTGCCAGCAGCTTACAGGGAACTGACGGGGAGCTGTTTTTT; j_call: TRBJ2-2; clone_size: few; v_call: TRBV7-9; d_call: NA